The clone carrying this T cell receptor beta chain has ten or more counts. MiXCR, applied by TCRdb to the 5' RACE reads, yields one record per CDR3 protein. The sample lists roughly 520,000 distinct CDR3 sequences; 20% to 25% were seen once. The record originates from a study of T cells after yellow fever vaccination. V dropped 5 bases and J dropped 9; count of bases not matched to a gene: 10. The CDR3 spans 15 residues. Sequences were derived from PBMCs, sampled roughly 20 days after the first yellow fever vaccination. The TCR comes from a man younger than 35 who received the YFV17D yellow fever vaccine. J is TRBJ2-7 and V is TRBV12-3 or TRBV12-4; 13 nucleotides agree with TRBD2. Here the CDR3 reads CASSPLTSGGLGQYF. The DNA of the CDR3 is TGTGCCAGCAGTCCGTTGACTAGCGGGGGGCTGGGGCAGTACTTC.